A single sample gave rise to the 24 T cell receptor beta chains below, sequenced in a study of CD8 T cells in ankylosing spondylitis. TCRdb ran MiXCR on the 5' RACE reads and lists one entry per CDR3 protein. The sample records 200,000 to 250,000 distinct CDR3 sequences, under 12% being singletons. The sequencing sample was made of blood, either unsorted or a sorted T cell fraction (not recorded which). The source is a male donor with ankylosing spondylitis or in good health (not recorded which).

In this sample, this clonotype turned up many times. The genes are TRBV10-3 and TRBJ2-7; 10 nucleotides align to TRBD1. Trimming at V came to 0 bases and at J to 4 bases, leaving 9 bases not matched to a gene. The CDR3 contains 17 residues. Germline CDR1 ENHRY, CDR2 SYGVKD. CDR3 protein: CAISESGSGTGEYEQYF. The CDR3 nucleotides are TGTGCCATCAGTGAGTCAGGTTCCGGGACAGGGGAGTACGAGCAGTACTTC.

In this sample, this clonotype turned up many times. The V call is TRBV29-1, the J call TRBJ2-3; 8 bases are a match to TRBD2. V was clipped by 7 bases and J by 4 bases; unmatched bases: 13. The V gene's germline CDR1 is SQVTM and CDR2 ANQGSEA. This CDR3 spans 15 amino acids. CDR3 nucleotide sequence: TGCAGCGCTGACCTTGGTGAGCGGGGGCCAGATACGCAGTATTTT. Translating gives CSADLGERGPDTQYF.

This clonotype has just a few counts. J is TRBJ2-6 and V is TRBV6-5; TRBD1 agrees at 8 bases. The CDR3 sequence is 18 residues long. The V and J ends lost 7 bases and 0 bases, in that order; junction bases with no gene match: 11. In germline, CDR1 is MNHEY, CDR2 SVGAGI. In nucleotides, the CDR3 is TGTGCCAGCAACTCTCGAGGACAGGGCTACTCTGGGGCCAACGTCCTGACTTTC. Translating gives CASNSRGQGYSGANVLTF.

This clonotype was detected many times. The chain has TRBV20-1 and TRBJ2-1; no reliable D call. Per germline, CDR1 DFQATT and CDR2 SNEGSKA (reference sequence). V gave up 3 bases and J gave up 4 bases, with 19 bases separating them. The CDR3 is made up of 16 amino acids. CDR3: CSARPRVGLPYNEQFF. Here the CDR3 DNA reads TGCAGTGCTAGGCCCCGCGTGGGTCTCCCTTACAATGAGCAGTTCTTC.

Many counts were recorded for this clonotype. V gene TRBV12-3 or TRBV12-4 combines with J gene TRBJ1-5; D is unresolved. The CDR3 runs to 15 residues. Trimming shortened V by 5 bases and J by 0 bases, and 11 bases separated the two germline ends. The CDR3: CASSNSGPSNQPQHF. The CDR3 DNA is TGTGCCAGCAGTAACTCGGGCCCTAGCAATCAGCCCCAGCATTTT.

The gene calls are TRBV6-1 and TRBJ1-1; D gene unclear. CDR1 is MNHNS, CDR2 SASEGT, per germline. The CDR3 is 15 amino acids. Trimming shortened V by 5 bases and J by 6 bases, and 19 bases separated the two germline ends. The CDR3 is CASSQTVGMSAEAFF. CDR3 nucleotide sequence: TGTGCCAGCAGTCAAACCGTGGGGATGTCCGCTGAAGCTTTCTTT.

In its sample, this clonotype was seen many times. The chain uses TRBV3-1 and TRBJ2-4; D remains unclear. V dropped 4 bases and J dropped 7 bases, with 8 bases sitting between them. Per the germline V gene, CDR1 is LGHDT and CDR2 is YNNKEL (reference sequence). The length of the CDR3 is 12 residues. CDR3 in amino acids: CASSLEGNIQYF. DNA for the CDR3: TGTGCCAGCAGCCTTGAAGGGAACATTCAGTACTTC.

This clonotype was seen a few times. The rearrangement links TRBV5-1 to TRBJ2-3; TRBD2 matches 7 bases. This CDR3 spans 15 amino acids. J gave up 0 bases and V 4 bases, and 5 bases lay outside the gene matches. Germline V gene sequence: CDR1 SGHRS, CDR2 YFSETQ. Here the CDR3 reads CASSTTSASTDTQYF. The DNA of the CDR3 is TGCGCCAGCAGCACCACTAGCGCTAGCACAGATACGCAGTATTTT.

This clonotype was counted many times. The rearrangement links TRBV7-2 to TRBJ2-2; D is ambiguous. Per the germline V gene, CDR1 is SGHTA and CDR2 is FQGNSA. CDR3 length: 14 residues. Trimming stripped 5 bases from V and 4 bases from J, with 11 bases between. The CDR3 spells CASSARLATGELFF. CDR3 in DNA: TGTGCCAGCAGCGCCCGACTGGCCACCGGGGAGCTGTTTTTT.

This clonotype was recorded many times. The chain is built from TRBV3-1 and TRBJ1-2; D is perhaps TRBD1 (6 bases). The CDR3 is 15 amino acids. Trimming pared 1 base from V and 0 bases from J, leaving 9 bases between. The germline V gene encodes CDR1 LGHDT and CDR2 YNNKEL (reference sequence). The CDR3 protein is CASSQGDRTNYGYTF. The CDR3 DNA is TGTGCCAGCAGCCAAGGCGACAGGACTAACTATGGCTACACCTTC.

The chain joins TRBV28 to TRBJ2-7; D uncertain. In germline, CDR1 is MDHEN, CDR2 SYDVKM. V lost 6 bases, J lost 2 bases, and 11 bases lay in between. The CDR3 totals 13 residues. This CDR3 is CASRRSEPYEQYF. CDR3 DNA sequence: TGTGCCAGCAGAAGGTCAGAGCCCTACGAGCAGTACTTC.

This clonotype occurred many times. The chain combines TRBV20-1 with TRBJ2-3; D remains ambiguous. V was clipped by 3 bases and J by 0 bases, with 13 bases between them. This CDR3 region has 15 residues. Per the germline V gene, CDR1 is DFQATT and CDR2 is SNEGSKA (reference sequence). For the CDR3, the DNA is TGCAGTGCTAGTCCGCCAGTAGGGAGCACAGATACGCAGTATTTT. It specifies CSASPPVGSTDTQYF.

The chain has TRBV7-9 and TRBJ1-1; D may be TRBD1 (5 bases). CDR3 length: 15 residues. Germline-derived CDR1 and CDR2 are SEHNR and FQNEAQ (reference sequence). Trimming cost V 1 base and J 1 base, with 10 bases left between them. CDR3 residues: CASSLVIQGNTEAFF. CDR3 sequence (DNA): TGTGCCAGCAGCTTAGTGATCCAGGGGAACACTGAAGCTTTCTTT.

This clonotype was picked up a small number of times. The CDR3 sequence: CASSLGTNNEQFF. Here the CDR3 DNA reads TGTGCCAGCAGCTTAGGGACTAACAATGAGCAGTTCTTC. This sequence joins TRBV7-3 and TRBJ2-1, with 7 positions matching TRBD2. Losses at the gene ends were 2 bases for V and 5 bases for J; bases not matched to a gene: 0. The CDR3 consists of 13 residues. Germline assignment: CDR1 SGHTA and CDR2 FQGTGA.

This clonotype turned up a few times. The chain employs TRBV11-2 and TRBJ1-6; D unclear. The germline V and J ends were trimmed by 5 bases and 7 bases, with 6 bases remaining between them. The germline V gene encodes CDR1 SGHAT and CDR2 FQNNGV. The CDR3 is made up of 12 amino acids. CDR3 amino acids: CASSLQNSPLHF. DNA for the CDR3: TGTGCCAGCAGCCTACAGAATTCACCCCTCCACTTT. Supplemented by reference TRBV11-2 and TRBJ1-6, the full variable domain reads EAGVAQSPRYKIIEKRQSVAFWCNPISGHATLYWYQQILGQGPKLLIQFQNNGVVDDSQLPKDRFSAERLKGVDSTLKIQPAKLEDSAVYLCASSLQNSPLHFGNGTRLTVT.

This clonotype has ten or more counts. The chain combines TRBV7-2 with TRBJ2-1; D remains unclear. CDR3 length: 13 residues. Trimming removed 5 bases from V and 3 bases from J, with 8 bases in between. CDR1 and CDR2 (germline): SGHTA, FQGNSA. CDR3: CASSPPDYNEQFF. As DNA, the CDR3 is TGTGCCAGCAGCCCCCCGGACTACAATGAGCAGTTCTTC.

This clonotype came up a few times. The V call is TRBV5-1, the J call TRBJ2-1, with a tentative D call TRBD2 (6 bases). CDR1 and CDR2 from the germline V gene are SGHRS and YFSETQ. CDR3 size: 13 residues. The V end was cut by 5 bases, the J end by 5 bases, with 11 bases between. The CDR3: CASSIGGNNEQFF. In DNA, the CDR3 is TGCGCCAGCAGTATCGGCGGGAACAATGAGCAGTTCTTC.

The table lists this clonotype with many counts. The V and J genes are TRBV27 and TRBJ2-1, with 9 bases aligning to TRBD1. V trimming: 3 bases; J trimming: 10 bases; junction bases outside the gene matches: 1. The CDR3 has 12 amino acids. Germline V lookup: CDR1 MNHEY, CDR2 SMNVEV (reference sequence). The CDR3 nucleotides are TGTGCCAGCAGTTTCACAGGGGGCGAGCAGTTCTTC. Its protein product is CASSFTGGEQFF.

V and J are TRBV20-1 and TRBJ2-1; 8 bases map to TRBD1. Germline CDR1 is DFQATT and CDR2 is SNEGSKA (reference sequence). CDR3 length equals 18 residues. V was pared by 0 bases and J by 4 bases, with 14 bases of the junction left unmatched. Here the CDR3 DNA reads TGCAGTGCTAGAGATAGGTTACACGGGACAGGCAGTTACAATGAGCAGTTCTTC. Its protein is CSARDRLHGTGSYNEQFF.

The chain carries TRBV5-1 and TRBJ1-6; no definite D call. CDR3 length equals 15 residues. With 0 bases removed from V and 6 bases from J, the gap between germline ends came to 10 bases. CDR1 is SGHRS and CDR2 is YFSETQ in the germline V gene. The CDR3 DNA sequence: TGCGCCAGCAGCTTGGGCGGATCGCTTAATTCACCCCTCCACTTT. This sequence encodes CASSLGGSLNSPLHF.

The chain combines TRBV24-1 with TRBJ2-7, with a possible D match to TRBD1 (5 bases). V was shortened by 1 base and J by 0 bases, with 9 bases between the two germline ends. Germline CDR1 KGHDR, CDR2 SFDVKD. This CDR3 contains 15 residues. CDR3 loop: CATSDFTGLSYEQYF. The CDR3 DNA is TGTGCCACCAGTGATTTCACAGGCCTCTCCTACGAGCAGTACTTC.

There are many counts of this clonotype. The rearrangement joins TRBV20-1 to TRBJ2-3; 8 bases are a match to TRBD1. CDR1 DFQATT and CDR2 SNEGSKA come from the germline V gene (reference sequence). This CDR3 is built from 17 residues. V was clipped by 3 bases and J by 5 bases; unmatched bases: 16. CDR3 residues: CSASPQTGGILVDTQYF. The CDR3 nucleotides are TGCAGTGCTAGCCCTCAAACAGGGGGAATACTGGTAGATACGCAGTATTTT.

In this sample, this clonotype turned up many times. The chain joins TRBV7-3 to TRBJ2-6; TRBD1 aligns across 10 bases. In germline, CDR1 is SGHTA, CDR2 FQGTGA. V lost 3 bases and J lost 1; bases outside the gene matches: 12. The CDR3 contains 20 residues. The CDR3 coding sequence is TGTGCCAGCAGCTTCAGAAGACTGGGACAGGGGCCTTCTGGGGCCAACGTCCTGACTTTC. It encodes CASSFRRLGQGPSGANVLTF.

V and J are TRBV3-1 and TRBJ1-1; D may be TRBD1 (5 bases). Trimming cost V 1 base and J 4 bases, with 13 bases left between them. From germline, CDR1 is LGHDT and CDR2 YNNKEL (reference sequence). CDR3 length: 15 residues. Here the CDR3 DNA reads TGTGCCAGCAGCCAAGGGGACGGACGGGGCACTGAAGCTTTCTTT. This gives the protein CASSQGDGRGTEAFF. Filled out from reference TRBV3-1 and TRBJ1-1, the complete variable domain reads DTAVSQTPKYLVTQMGNDKSIKCEQNLGHDTMYWYKQDSKKFLKIMFSYNNKELIINETVPNRFSPKSPDKAHLNLHINSLELGDSAVYFCASSQGDGRGTEAFFGQGTRLTVV.